Presented here are 20 T cell receptor beta chains from one specimen sequenced in a study of blood T cell repertoires in COVID-19. Produced via immunoSEQ multiplex PCR; TCRdb's table is partial and in-frame only. Here the sample spans around 340,000 clones, 88% being singletons. Material: PBMCs or T cells enriched from blood (not recorded which). These receptors were obtained from a woman between 25 and 40 years old who had been exposed to COVID-19.

The V gene is TRBV5-1, the J gene TRBJ2-1; 10 positions agree with TRBD1. Germline trimming cut 0 bases from V and 9 bases from J; bases unmatched to any gene: 0. Germline CDR1 is SGHRS and CDR2 is YFSETQ. The CDR3 length is 13 residues. This CDR3 reads CASSLGQGAEQFF. The CDR3 DNA sequence: TGCGCCAGCAGCTTGGGACAGGGGGCTGAGCAGTTCTTC.

The chain has TRBV7-9 and TRBJ1-1; D not resolved. Trimming took 2 bases from V and 4 from J, leaving 14 bases between them. The V gene's germline CDR1 is SEHNR and CDR2 FQNEAQ (reference sequence). The CDR3 extends over 15 amino acids. The CDR3 here is CASSLSAGELTEAFF. Here the CDR3 DNA reads TGTGCCAGCAGCTTATCGGCTGGGGAGCTCACTGAAGCTTTCTTT. Complete variable domain (other parts from reference TRBV7-9 and TRBJ1-1): DTGVSQNPRHKITKRGQNVTFRCDPISEHNRLYWYRQTLGQGPEFLTYFQNEAQLEKSRLLSDRFSAERPKGSFSTLEIQRTEQGDSAMYLCASSLSAGELTEAFFGQGTRLTVV.

A remark on this clone: Other DNA sequences of this sample code for an identical CDR3. V gene TRBV7-9 combines with J gene TRBJ2-5, with TRBD2 as a possible D gene (5 bases). This CDR3 has 14 residues. Germline CDR1 SEHNR, CDR2 FQNEAQ (reference sequence). V was clipped by 1 base and J by 0 bases, with 6 bases between them. The CDR3: CASSLGEYQETQYF. Written as DNA, the CDR3 is TGTGCCAGCAGCTTAGGGGAGTACCAAGAGACCCAGTACTTC. Supplemented by reference TRBV7-9 and TRBJ2-5, the full variable domain reads DTGVSQNPRHKITKRGQNVTFRCDPISEHNRLYWYRQTLGQGPEFLTYFQNEAQLEKSRLLSDRFSAERPKGSFSTLEIQRTEQGDSAMYLCASSLGEYQETQYFGPGTRLLVL.

The chain carries TRBV12-5 and TRBJ2-7; 8 bases are shared with TRBD1. After removal of 5 bases from V and 2 bases from J, the junction contained 5 bases not matched to a gene. This CDR3 has 14 residues. Germline loops: CDR1 LGHNT, CDR2 FRNRAP. The CDR3 DNA reads as TGTGCTAGTGGTCGACAGGGGTCGGCCTACGAGCAGTACTTC. It yields the protein CASGRQGSAYEQYF.

This clone showed up just a few times. This sequence joins TRBV5-4 and TRBJ2-2, with D unresolved. V lost 5 bases and J lost 0, with 14 bases in between. The germline V gene encodes CDR1 SGHNT and CDR2 YYREEE (reference sequence). The CDR3 length is 16 residues. The chain's CDR3 is CASRFSPAANTGELFF. The CDR3 nucleotides read TGTGCCAGCAGATTCTCCCCCGCAGCGAACACCGGGGAGCTGTTTTTT.

This sequence joins TRBV5-1 and TRBJ1-1; D perhaps matches TRBD1 (6 bases). Trimming shortened V by 0 bases and J by 5 bases, and 8 bases separated the two germline ends. The CDR3 spans 13 residues. Germline V gene lookup returns CDR1 SGHRS and CDR2 YFSETQ. The CDR3 region is CASSLVGATEAFF. The CDR3 DNA is TGCGCCAGCAGCTTGGTGGGGGCGACTGAAGCTTTCTTT.

The gene calls are TRBV11-2 and TRBJ2-1; a possible D gene is TRBD1 (6 bases). Germline CDR1 reads SGHAT; CDR2 reads FQNNGV. Trimming took 2 bases from V and 5 from J, leaving 10 bases between them. The CDR3 length is 14 residues. This CDR3 reads CASSLLRTDNEQFF. CDR3 bases: TGTGCCAGCAGCTTACTCCGGACAGACAATGAGCAGTTCTTC.

V usage is TRBV29-1 and J usage is TRBJ2-1, with 12 bases fitting TRBD2. The V and J ends lost 7 bases and 6 bases, in that order; junction bases with no gene match: 7. Per germline, CDR1 SQVTM and CDR2 ANQGSEA. The CDR3 totals 14 residues. CDR3 loop: CSAPTSGSFNEQFF. The CDR3 bases are TGCAGCGCCCCGACTAGCGGGAGTTTCAATGAGCAGTTCTTC.

The chain carries TRBV18 and TRBJ1-6; D not certain. CDR1 and CDR2 (germline): KGHSH, LQKENI. The length of the CDR3 is 13 residues. Trimming removed 7 bases from V and 5 bases from J, with 9 bases in between. Here the CDR3 reads CASYGRDNSPLHF. The DNA for the CDR3 is TGTGCCAGCTACGGGCGGGATAATTCACCCCTCCACTTT.

This chain links TRBV10-1 with TRBJ2-1; TRBD2 aligns across 8 bases. Germline assignment: CDR1 WNHNN and CDR2 SYGVQD (reference sequence). The trim removed 0 bases at V and 8 bases at J, leaving 6 bases unmatched. This CDR3 region has 15 residues. The CDR3 here is CASSESSGRIHEQFF. CDR3 bases: TGCGCCAGCAGTGAGTCAAGCGGGAGAATTCATGAGCAGTTCTTC.

The genes are TRBV12-3 or TRBV12-4 and TRBJ2-7, with unresolved D. This CDR3 region has 12 residues. V lost 2 bases to trimming and J lost 5 bases, with 7 bases between them. CDR3 sequence reads: CASSLSVDEQYF. The CDR3 DNA reads as TGTGCCAGCAGTTTATCGGTCGACGAGCAGTACTTC.

In nucleotides, the CDR3 is TGTGCCTGGAGTGCGACAGGGGGTGGCTACACCTTC. The encoded protein is CAWSATGGGYTF. The rearrangement joins TRBV30 to TRBJ1-2, with 9 nucleotides matching TRBD1. The V gene end was trimmed by 1 base and the J gene end by 7 bases; junction bases not matched to a gene: 1. This CDR3 region has 12 residues. Germline lookup yields CDR1 GTSNPN and CDR2 SVGIG (reference sequence). Full variable domain (rest looked up from reference TRBV30 and TRBJ1-2): SQTIHQWPATLVQPVGSPLSLECTVEGTSNPNLYWYRQAAGRGLQLLFYSVGIGQISSEVPQNLSASRPQDRQFILSSKKLLLSDSGFYLCAWSATGGGYTFGSGTRLTVV.

The gene calls are TRBV9 and TRBJ2-7; no definite D call. The CDR3 is made up of 15 amino acids. V dropped 0 bases and J dropped 0 bases, with 10 bases sitting between them. Germline CDR1 SGDLS, CDR2 YYNGEE. CDR3 loop: CASSVDTSPSYEQYF. Written as DNA, the CDR3 is TGTGCCAGCAGCGTAGATACTTCCCCCTCCTACGAGCAGTACTTC. The variable domain in full, with the rest retrieved from reference TRBV9 and TRBJ2-7, is DSGVTQTPKHLITATGQRVTLRCSPRSGDLSVYWYQQSLDQGLQFLIQYYNGEERAKGNILERFSAQQFPDLHSELNLSSLELGDSALYFCASSVDTSPSYEQYFGPGTRLTVT.

The V gene is TRBV19, the J gene TRBJ2-5; 12 bases are shared with TRBD2. Germline CDR1 reads LNHDA; CDR2 reads SQIVND (reference sequence). The CDR3 is made up of 14 amino acids. V shed 8 bases and J 8 bases; nucleotides not matched to a gene: 9. CDR3 in amino acids: CASGATSGSVTQYF. CDR3 DNA: TGTGCCAGTGGCGCGACTAGCGGGAGTGTCACCCAGTACTTC. Drawing the rest from reference TRBV19 and TRBJ2-5, the complete variable domain is DGGITQSPKYLFRKEGQNVTLSCEQNLNHDAMYWYRQDPGQGLRLIYYSQIVNDFQKGDIAEGYSVSREKKESFPLTVTSAQKNPTAFYLCASGATSGSVTQYFGPGTRLLVL.

The V and J genes are TRBV12-5 and TRBJ2-5; TRBD1 is a possible D gene (5 bases). The CDR3 runs 13 residues. V shed 3 bases and J shed 5 bases, with 10 bases lying between them. Germline V gene sequence: CDR1 LGHNT, CDR2 FRNRAP. CDR3 bases: TGTGCTAGTGGTTTTGGTGGGGCTGAGACCCAGTACTTC. As protein: CASGFGGAETQYF.

This clone turned up a few times. The rearrangement links TRBV7-6 to TRBJ2-1, with 13 nucleotides matching TRBD2. The CDR3 loop spans 16 amino acids. Trimming removed 5 bases from V and 12 bases from J; junction bases left unmatched: 13. From germline, CDR1 is SGHVS and CDR2 FNYEAQ. CDR3 protein: CASSNRGLAGARGQFF. Written as DNA, the CDR3 is TGTGCCAGCAGCAATCGAGGACTAGCGGGAGCAAGGGGGCAGTTCTTC. The whole variable domain, filled in from reference TRBV7-6 and TRBJ2-1, reads GAGVSQSPRYKVTKRGQDVALRCDPISGHVSLYWYRQALGQGPEFLTYFNYEAQQDKSGLPNDRFSAERPEGSISTLTIQRTEQRDSAMYRCASSNRGLAGARGQFFGPGTRLTVL.

This clone was counted a few times. The CDR3 loop reads CASSVPRAGSGRAGEQFF. In DNA, the CDR3 is TGTGCCAGCAGCGTACCTCGCGCGGGTAGCGGGAGGGCTGGTGAGCAGTTCTTC. The chain joins TRBV9 to TRBJ2-1; 11 bases align to TRBD2. Germline lookup yields CDR1 SGDLS and CDR2 YYNGEE. The CDR3 sequence is 18 residues long. V gave up 1 base and J gave up 9 bases; unmatched junction bases: 15. Filled out from reference TRBV9 and TRBJ2-1, the complete variable domain reads DSGVTQTPKHLITATGQRVTLRCSPRSGDLSVYWYQQSLDQGLQFLIQYYNGEERAKGNILERFSAQQFPDLHSELNLSSLELGDSALYFCASSVPRAGSGRAGEQFFGPGTRLTVL.

This rearrangement joins TRBV27 to TRBJ1-6; weak D call: TRBD1 (5 bases). The V end was cut by 1 base, the J end by 14 bases, with 18 bases between. The CDR3 is made up of 15 amino acids. Germline lookup yields CDR1 MNHEY and CDR2 SMNVEV (reference sequence). The CDR3 spells CASSLLAGGKVALHF. CDR3 coding DNA: TGTGCCAGCAGTTTATTAGCGGGGGGGAAAGTGGCCCTCCACTTT.

The V gene is TRBV7-2, the J gene TRBJ1-5; unclear D gene. The V and J ends lost 2 bases and 0 bases respectively, with 11 bases between them. This CDR3 contains 16 residues. In germline, CDR1 is SGHTA, CDR2 FQGNSA. The CDR3 sequence is CASSLSVHYSNQPQHF. The CDR3 nucleotides read TGTGCCAGCAGCTTAAGTGTACATTATAGCAATCAGCCCCAGCATTTT.

The J gene is TRBJ2-3, the V gene TRBV11-3; D is possibly TRBD2 (5 bases). CDR1 is SGHNT and CDR2 is YENEEA in the germline V gene. This CDR3 comprises 15 residues. Trimming pared 1 base from V and 5 bases from J, leaving 13 bases between. As DNA, the CDR3 is TGTGCCAGCAGCTTAGGAGGGCACCCTGAAGATACGCAGTATTTT. This codes for CASSLGGHPEDTQYF.